These T cell receptor beta chains were read from a single sample in a study of PD-L1 blockade in urothelial cancer. The data were produced by immunoSEQ multiplex PCR, yet TCRdb's version contains in-frame clones alone and is incomplete. The sample holds some 120,000 clones; approximately 84% are singletons and the top ten take roughly 2.9%. The sample in question was PBMCs, obtained around atezolizumab (anti-PD-L1) treatment. The receptors come from a man aged 50 to 59 with urothelial cancer. The CDR3 runs from the conserved cysteine through the conserved F or W. The D gene is left open where the match is weak. Some rows have no size entry. The others give once, few or many, or a class for an expanded clone.

abundance | d_gene | j_gene | v_gene | CDR3nt | CDR3aa
- | TRBD2 | TRBJ2-7 | TRBV6-1 | TGTGCCAGCAGTGACCGTAGGACTAGCGGGATCTCCTACGAGCAGTACTTC | CASSDRRTSGISYEQYF
- | - | TRBJ2-5 | TRBV19 | TGTGCCACCGGTTCACAGGGTCGAGAGACCCAGTACTTC | CATGSQGRETQYF
- | TRBD2 | TRBJ2-1 | TRBV10-2 | TGCGCCAGCAGTGAGACTAGCGGGAGGATTAATTCCTACAATGAGCAGTTCTTC | CASSETSGRINSYNEQFF
once | TRBD2 | TRBJ2-3 | TRBV2 | TGTGCCAGCAGTGAAAGCGGGAAAACAGATACGCAGTATTTT | CASSESGKTDTQYF
- | - | TRBJ1-1 | TRBV6-6 | TGTGCCAGCAGACCCCCAGGGGTGAACACTGAAGCTTTCTTT | CASRPPGVNTEAFF
- | TRBD2 | TRBJ2-7 | TRBV6-1 | TGTGCCAGCAGTGGAACCCAAAATACGGGACTAGCGGGAGCCGAGCAGTACTTC | CASSGTQNTGLAGAEQYF
- | TRBD1 | TRBJ1-2 | TRBV28 | TGTGCCAGCGGGGGACAGGGAGGGAGCTATGGCTACACCTTC | CASGGQGGSYGYTF
once | TRBD2 | TRBJ2-3 | TRBV18 | TGTGCCAGCTCACCCTACGGGGCGGGAGCGTCAGATACGCAGTATTTT | CASSPYGAGASDTQYF
- | TRBD2 | TRBJ2-1 | TRBV7-9 | TGTGCCAGCAGCCCACGACTAGCGGGAGACAATGAGCAGTTCTTC | CASSPRLAGDNEQFF
- | TRBD2 | TRBJ2-2 | TRBV7-8 | TGTGCCAGCAGCTTAGCGCGGAGCGGGAGAGTTAACACCGGGGAGCTGTTTTTT | CASSLARSGRVNTGELFF
- | - | TRBJ1-2 | TRBV19 | TGTGCCAGTAGTACAAGGACACAGATTAGTACCTATGGCTACACCTTC | CASSTRTQISTYGYTF
once | - | TRBJ2-5 | TRBV27 | TGTGCCAGCAGTTTTTATTTCGGAGAGACCCAGTACTTC | CASSFYFGETQYF
- | - | TRBJ1-2 | TRBV28 | TGTGCCAGCAGTTCATCTAACTATGGCTACACCTTC | CASSSSNYGYTF
- | TRBD1 | TRBJ2-7 | TRBV30 | TGTGCCTGGAACAGGGGAAATAACTACGAGCAGTACTTC | CAWNRGNNYEQYF
- | - | TRBJ2-3 | TRBV28 | TGTGCCAGCAGGGCAGGGAAGGGCGCGGGCACAGATACGCAGTATTTT | CASRAGKGAGTDTQYF
- | - | TRBJ2-1 | TRBV14 | TGTGCCAGCAGCCAAGTAGGGGGTGGCCCCAATGAGCAGTTCTTC | CASSQVGGGPNEQFF
- | - | TRBJ2-7 | TRBV28 | TGTGCCAGCAGTTTACCCATGCTATTGGAGCAGTACTTC | CASSLPMLLEQYF
- | - | TRBJ1-6 | TRBV27 | TGTGCCAGCAGTCTACGCATGGGACGGGGGATATATTCACCCCTCCACTTT | CASSLRMGRGIYSPLHF
- | TRBD2 | TRBJ2-7 | TRBV20-1 | TGCAGTGGCCTAGCGGGTGAGCAGTACTTC | CSGLAGEQYF
- | - | TRBJ1-1 | TRBV5-6 | TGTGCCAGCAGCTTGGGCGGCTTTGAAGCTTTCTTT | CASSLGGFEAFF
- | - | TRBJ2-1 | TRBV13 | TGTGCCAGCAGCTTACGTAGTGGGCGGGGTAAAATTAACAATGAGCAGTTCTTC | CASSLRSGRGKINNEQFF
few | - | TRBJ1-1 | TRBV7-9 | TGTGCCAGCAGCGGGGCGGACCCGAACACTGAAGCTTTCTTT | CASSGADPNTEAFF
once | - | TRBJ2-3 | TRBV11-2 | TGTGCCAGCAGCTTACTCCAACCCGGCGGAGGCGAACTCACAGATACGCAGTATTTT | CASSLLQPGGGELTDTQYF
- | - | TRBJ2-7 | TRBV19 | TGTGCCAGTAGTATGTTAACAGACCCCTACGAGCAGTACTTC | CASSMLTDPYEQYF